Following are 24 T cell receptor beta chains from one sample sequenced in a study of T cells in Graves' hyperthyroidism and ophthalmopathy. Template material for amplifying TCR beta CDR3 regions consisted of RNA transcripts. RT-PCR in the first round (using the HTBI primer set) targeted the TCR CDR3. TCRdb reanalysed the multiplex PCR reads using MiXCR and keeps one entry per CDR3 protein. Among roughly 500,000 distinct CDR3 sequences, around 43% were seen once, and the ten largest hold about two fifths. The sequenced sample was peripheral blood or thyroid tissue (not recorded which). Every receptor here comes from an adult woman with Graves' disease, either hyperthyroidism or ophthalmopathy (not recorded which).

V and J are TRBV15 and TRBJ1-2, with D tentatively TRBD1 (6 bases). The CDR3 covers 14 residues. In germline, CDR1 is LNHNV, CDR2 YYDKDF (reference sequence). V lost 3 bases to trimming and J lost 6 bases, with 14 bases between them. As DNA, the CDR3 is TGTGCCACCAGCAGCGTCAGGGGATCGCATGGCTACACCTTC. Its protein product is CATSSVRGSHGYTF.

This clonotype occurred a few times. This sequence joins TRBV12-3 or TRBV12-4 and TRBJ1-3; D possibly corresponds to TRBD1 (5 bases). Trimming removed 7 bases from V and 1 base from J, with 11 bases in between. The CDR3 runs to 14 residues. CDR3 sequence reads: CASKLQASGNTIYF. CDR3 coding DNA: TGTGCCAGCAAACTACAGGCGTCTGGAAACACCATATATTTT.

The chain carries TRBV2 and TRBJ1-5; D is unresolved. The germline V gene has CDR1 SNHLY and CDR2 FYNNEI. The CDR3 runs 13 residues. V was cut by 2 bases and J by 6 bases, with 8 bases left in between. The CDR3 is CASSESWGQPQHF. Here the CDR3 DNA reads TGTGCCAGCAGTGAAAGTTGGGGTCAGCCCCAGCATTTT.

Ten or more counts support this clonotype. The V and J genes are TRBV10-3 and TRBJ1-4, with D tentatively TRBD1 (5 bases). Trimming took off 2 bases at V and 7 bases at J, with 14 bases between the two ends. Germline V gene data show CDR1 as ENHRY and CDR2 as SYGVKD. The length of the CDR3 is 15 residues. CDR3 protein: CAISETGGMVEKLFF. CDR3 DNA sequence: TGTGCCATCAGTGAGACAGGAGGCATGGTTGAAAAACTGTTTTTT.

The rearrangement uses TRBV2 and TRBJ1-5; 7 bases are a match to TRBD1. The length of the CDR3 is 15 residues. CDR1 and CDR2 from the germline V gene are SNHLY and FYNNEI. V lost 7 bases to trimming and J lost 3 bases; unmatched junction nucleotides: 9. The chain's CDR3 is CASTSPGTANQPQHF. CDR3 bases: TGTGCCAGCACGAGCCCCGGGACAGCCAATCAGCCCCAGCATTTT.

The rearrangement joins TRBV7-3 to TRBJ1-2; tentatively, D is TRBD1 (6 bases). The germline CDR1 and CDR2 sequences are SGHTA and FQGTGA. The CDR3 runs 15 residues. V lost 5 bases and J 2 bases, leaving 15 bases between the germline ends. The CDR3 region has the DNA TGTGCCAGCAGCCCTCCGGGGGGCGAAAACTATGGCTACACCTTC. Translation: CASSPPGGENYGYTF. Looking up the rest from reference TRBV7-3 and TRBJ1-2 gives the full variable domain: GAGVSQTPSNKVTEKGKYVELRCDPISGHTALYWYRQSLGQGPEFLIYFQGTGAADDSGLPNDRFFAVRPEGSVSTLKIQRTERGDSAVYLCASSPPGGENYGYTFGSGTRLTVV.

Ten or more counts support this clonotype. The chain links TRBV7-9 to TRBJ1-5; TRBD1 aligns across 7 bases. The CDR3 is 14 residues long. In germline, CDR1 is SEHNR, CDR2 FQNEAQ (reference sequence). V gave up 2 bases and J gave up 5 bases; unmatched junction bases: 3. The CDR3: CASSLRDRDQPQHF. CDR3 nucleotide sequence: TGTGCCAGCAGCTTAAGAGACAGGGATCAGCCCCAGCATTTT.

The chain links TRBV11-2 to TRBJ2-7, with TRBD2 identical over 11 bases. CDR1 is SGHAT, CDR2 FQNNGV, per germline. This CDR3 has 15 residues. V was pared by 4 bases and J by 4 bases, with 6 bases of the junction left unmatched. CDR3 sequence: CASSSGLAVKYEQYF. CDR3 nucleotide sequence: TGTGCCAGCAGCTCGGGACTAGCGGTGAAATACGAGCAGTACTTC.

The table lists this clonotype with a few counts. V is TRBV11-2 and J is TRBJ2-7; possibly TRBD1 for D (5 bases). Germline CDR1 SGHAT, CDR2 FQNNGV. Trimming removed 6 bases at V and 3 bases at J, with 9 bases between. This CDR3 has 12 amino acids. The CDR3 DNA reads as TGTGCCAGCAGGATAGACAGCTACGAGCAGTACTTC. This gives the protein CASRIDSYEQYF.

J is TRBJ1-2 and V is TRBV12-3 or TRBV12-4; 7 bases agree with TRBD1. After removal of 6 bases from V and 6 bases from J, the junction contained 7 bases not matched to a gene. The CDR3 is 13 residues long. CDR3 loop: CASSHTGVNGYTF. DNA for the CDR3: TGTGCCAGCAGCCATACAGGGGTAAATGGCTACACCTTC.

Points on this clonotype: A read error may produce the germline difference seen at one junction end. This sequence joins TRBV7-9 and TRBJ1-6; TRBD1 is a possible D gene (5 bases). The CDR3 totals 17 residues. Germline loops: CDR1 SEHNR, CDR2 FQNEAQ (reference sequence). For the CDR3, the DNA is TGCGCCAGCAGCCATGGACGAAGGGCAAGGGGTAATTCACCCCTCCACTTT. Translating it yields CASSHGRRARGNSPLHF. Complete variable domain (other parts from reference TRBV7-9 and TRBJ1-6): DTGVSQNPRHKITKRGQNVTFRCDPISEHNRLYWYRQTLGQGPEFLTYFQNEAQLEKSRLLSDRFSAERPKGSFSTLEIQRTEQGDSAMYLCASSHGRRARGNSPLHFGNGTRLTVT.

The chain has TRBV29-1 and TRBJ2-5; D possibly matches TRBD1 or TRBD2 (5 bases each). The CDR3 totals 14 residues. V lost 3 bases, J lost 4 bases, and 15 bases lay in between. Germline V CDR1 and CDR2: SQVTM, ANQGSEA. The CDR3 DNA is TGCAGCGTTGACCCAGGGAGCGGCTCAGAGACCCAGTACTTC. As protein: CSVDPGSGSETQYF.

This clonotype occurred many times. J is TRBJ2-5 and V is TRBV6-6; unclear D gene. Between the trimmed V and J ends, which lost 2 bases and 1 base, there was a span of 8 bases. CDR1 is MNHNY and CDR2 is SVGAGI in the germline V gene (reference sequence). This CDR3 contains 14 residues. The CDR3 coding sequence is TGTGCCAGCAGTTACCCGAATGCCCAAGAGACCCAGTACTTC. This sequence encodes CASSYPNAQETQYF.

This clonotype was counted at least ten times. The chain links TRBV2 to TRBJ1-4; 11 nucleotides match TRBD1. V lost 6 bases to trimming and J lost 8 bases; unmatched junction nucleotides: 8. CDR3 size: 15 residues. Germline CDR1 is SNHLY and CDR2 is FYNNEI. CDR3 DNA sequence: TGTGCCAGCAGAGGACAGGGGGCCCTTCGGGAAAAACTGTTTTTT. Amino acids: CASRGQGALREKLFF.

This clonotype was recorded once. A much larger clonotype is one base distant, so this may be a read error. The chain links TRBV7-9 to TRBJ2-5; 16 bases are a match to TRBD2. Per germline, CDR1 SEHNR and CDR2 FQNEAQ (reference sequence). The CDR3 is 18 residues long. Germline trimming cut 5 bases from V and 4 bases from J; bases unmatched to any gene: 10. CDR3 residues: CASSRDPGTSGRGETQYF. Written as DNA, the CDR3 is TGTGCCAGCAGCCGGGACCCGGGGACTAGCGGGAGGGGAGAGACCCAGTACTTC. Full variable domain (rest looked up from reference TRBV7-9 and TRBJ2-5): DTGVSQNPRHKITKRGQNVTFRCDPISEHNRLYWYRQTLGQGPEFLTYFQNEAQLEKSRLLSDRFSAERPKGSFSTLEIQRTEQGDSAMYLCASSRDPGTSGRGETQYFGPGTRLLVL.

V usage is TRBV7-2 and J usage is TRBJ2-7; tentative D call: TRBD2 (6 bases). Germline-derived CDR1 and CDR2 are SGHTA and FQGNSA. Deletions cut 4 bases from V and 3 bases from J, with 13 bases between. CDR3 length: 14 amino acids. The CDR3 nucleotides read TGTGCCAGCAGCTCCCAGACTAGACACTACGAGCAGTACTTC. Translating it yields CASSSQTRHYEQYF.

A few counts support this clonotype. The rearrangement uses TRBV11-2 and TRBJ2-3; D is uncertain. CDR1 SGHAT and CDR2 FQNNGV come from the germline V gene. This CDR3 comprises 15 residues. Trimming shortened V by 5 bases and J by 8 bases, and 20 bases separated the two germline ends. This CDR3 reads CASSQEDLVFSTQYF. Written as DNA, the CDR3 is TGTGCCAGCAGCCAAGAAGATCTGGTTTTCTCTACGCAGTATTTT.

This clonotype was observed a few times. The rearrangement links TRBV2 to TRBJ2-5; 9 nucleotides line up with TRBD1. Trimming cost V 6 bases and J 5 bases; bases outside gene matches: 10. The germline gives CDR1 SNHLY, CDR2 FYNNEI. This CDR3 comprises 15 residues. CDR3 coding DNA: TGTGCCAGCAGCCTTGGAGGACAGGGGCACGAGACCCAGTACTTC. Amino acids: CASSLGGQGHETQYF.

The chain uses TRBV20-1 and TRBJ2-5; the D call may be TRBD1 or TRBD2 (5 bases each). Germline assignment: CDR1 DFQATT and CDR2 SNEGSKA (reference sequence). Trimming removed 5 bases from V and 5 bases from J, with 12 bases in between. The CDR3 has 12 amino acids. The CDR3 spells CSAGDQRETQYF. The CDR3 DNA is TGCAGTGCTGGGGACCAAAGGGAGACCCAGTACTTC.

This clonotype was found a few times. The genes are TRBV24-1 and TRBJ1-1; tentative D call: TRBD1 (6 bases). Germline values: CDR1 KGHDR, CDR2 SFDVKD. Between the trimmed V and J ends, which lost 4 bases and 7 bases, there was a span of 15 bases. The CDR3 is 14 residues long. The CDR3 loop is CATSEWTAQDEAFF. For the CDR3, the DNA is TGTGCCACCAGTGAATGGACAGCGCAAGATGAAGCTTTCTTT.

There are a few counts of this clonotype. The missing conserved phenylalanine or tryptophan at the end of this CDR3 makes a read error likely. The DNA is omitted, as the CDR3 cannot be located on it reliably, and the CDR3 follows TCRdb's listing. CDR3: CASSLVAG. This chain connects TRBV7-3 to TRBJ2-7; the table gives TRBD2 as D, unverified against the DNA. Counting both end residues, the CDR3 totals 8 amino acids. Germline V gives CDR1 SGHTA, CDR2 FQGTGA.

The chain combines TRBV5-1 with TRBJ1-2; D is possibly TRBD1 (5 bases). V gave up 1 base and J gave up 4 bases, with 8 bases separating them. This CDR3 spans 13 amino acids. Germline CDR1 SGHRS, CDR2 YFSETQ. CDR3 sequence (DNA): TGCGCCAGCAGCTTGACAGGACGCTATGGCTACACCTTC. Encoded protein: CASSLTGRYGYTF.

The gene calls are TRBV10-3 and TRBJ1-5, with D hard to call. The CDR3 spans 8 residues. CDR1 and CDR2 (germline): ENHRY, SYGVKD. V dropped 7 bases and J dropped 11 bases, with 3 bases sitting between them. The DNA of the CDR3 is TGTGCCATCACCGCCCAGCATTTT. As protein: CAITAQHF.

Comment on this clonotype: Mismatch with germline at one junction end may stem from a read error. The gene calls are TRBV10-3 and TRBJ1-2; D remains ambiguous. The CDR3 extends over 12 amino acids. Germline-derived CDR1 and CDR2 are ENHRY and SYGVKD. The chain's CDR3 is CAISSERNGYTF. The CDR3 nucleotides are TGTGCCATCAGTTCGGAAAGGAATGGTTACACCTTC.